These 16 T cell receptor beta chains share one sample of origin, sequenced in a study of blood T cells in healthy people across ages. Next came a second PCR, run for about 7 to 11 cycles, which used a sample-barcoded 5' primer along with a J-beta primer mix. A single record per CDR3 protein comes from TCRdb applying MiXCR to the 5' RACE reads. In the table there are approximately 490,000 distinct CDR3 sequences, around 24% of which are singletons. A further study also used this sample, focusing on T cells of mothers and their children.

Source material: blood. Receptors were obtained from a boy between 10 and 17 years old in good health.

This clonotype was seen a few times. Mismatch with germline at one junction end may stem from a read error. The CDR3 DNA reads as TGTGACAGCAGTTTATCCACCAAAAACATTCAGTACTTC. It translates to CDSSLSTKNIQYF. The chain couples TRBV28 to TRBJ2-4, with D uncertain. The CDR3 totals 13 residues. The germline V gene has CDR1 MDHEN and CDR2 SYDVKM.

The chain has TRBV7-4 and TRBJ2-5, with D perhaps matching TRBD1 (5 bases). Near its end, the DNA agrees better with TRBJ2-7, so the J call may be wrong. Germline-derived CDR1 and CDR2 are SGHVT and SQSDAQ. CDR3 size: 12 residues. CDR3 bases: TGTGCCAGCAGCCAAGGGGTAGACGAGCAGTACTTC. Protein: CASSQGVDEQYF.

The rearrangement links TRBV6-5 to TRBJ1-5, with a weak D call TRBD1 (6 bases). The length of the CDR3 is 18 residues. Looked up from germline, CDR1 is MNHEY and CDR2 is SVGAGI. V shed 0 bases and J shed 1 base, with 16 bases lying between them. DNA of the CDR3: TGTGCCAGCAGTTACTCGTTAAGGGACACCCAAAGCAATCAGCCCCAGCATTTT. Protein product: CASSYSLRDTQSNQPQHF.

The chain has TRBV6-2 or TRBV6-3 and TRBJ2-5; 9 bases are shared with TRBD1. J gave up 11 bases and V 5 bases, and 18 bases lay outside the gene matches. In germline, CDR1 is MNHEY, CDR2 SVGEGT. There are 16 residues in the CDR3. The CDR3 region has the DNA TGTGCCAGCAGTGCCTCAACTTGGACAGGGGTGGAAGAGCAGTACTTC. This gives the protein CASSASTWTGVEEQYF.

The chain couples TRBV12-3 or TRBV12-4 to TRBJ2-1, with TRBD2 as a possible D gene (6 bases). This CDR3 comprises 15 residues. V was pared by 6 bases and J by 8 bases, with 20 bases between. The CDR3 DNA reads TGTGCCAGCAGCATAGCCCCGACTAGTTTCGATGAGCAGTTCTTC. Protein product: CASSIAPTSFDEQFF.

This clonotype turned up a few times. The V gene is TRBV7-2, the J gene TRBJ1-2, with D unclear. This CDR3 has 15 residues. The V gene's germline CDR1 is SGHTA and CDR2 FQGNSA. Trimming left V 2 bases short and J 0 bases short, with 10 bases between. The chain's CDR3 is CASSLYPPTNYGYTF. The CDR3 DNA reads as TGTGCCAGCAGCTTATACCCGCCCACTAACTATGGCTACACCTTC.

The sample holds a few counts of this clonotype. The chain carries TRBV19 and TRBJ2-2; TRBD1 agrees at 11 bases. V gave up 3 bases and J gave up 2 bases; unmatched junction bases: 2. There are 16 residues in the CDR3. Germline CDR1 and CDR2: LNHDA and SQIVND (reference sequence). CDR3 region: CASSIGQGANTGELFF. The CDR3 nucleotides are TGTGCCAGTAGTATTGGACAGGGGGCTAACACCGGGGAGCTGTTTTTT. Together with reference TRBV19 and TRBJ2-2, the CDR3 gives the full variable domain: DGGITQSPKYLFRKEGQNVTLSCEQNLNHDAMYWYRQDPGQGLRLIYYSQIVNDFQKGDIAEGYSVSREKKESFPLTVTSAQKNPTAFYLCASSIGQGANTGELFFGEGSRLTVL.

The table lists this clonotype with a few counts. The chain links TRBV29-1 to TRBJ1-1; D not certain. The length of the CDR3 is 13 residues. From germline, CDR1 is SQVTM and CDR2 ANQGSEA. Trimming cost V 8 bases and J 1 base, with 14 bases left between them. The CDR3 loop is CSQARTANTEAFF. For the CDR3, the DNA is TGCAGCCAGGCTAGAACTGCGAACACTGAAGCTTTCTTT.

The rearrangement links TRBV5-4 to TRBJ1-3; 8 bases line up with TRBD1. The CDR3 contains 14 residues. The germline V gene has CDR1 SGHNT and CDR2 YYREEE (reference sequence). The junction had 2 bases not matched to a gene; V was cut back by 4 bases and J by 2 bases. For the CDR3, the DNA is TGTGCCAGCAGCAAACAGGGGGCTGGAAACACCATATATTTT. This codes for CASSKQGAGNTIYF.

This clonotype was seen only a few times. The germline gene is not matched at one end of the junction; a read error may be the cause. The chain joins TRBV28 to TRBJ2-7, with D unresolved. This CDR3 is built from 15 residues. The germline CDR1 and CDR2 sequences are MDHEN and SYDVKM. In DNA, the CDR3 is TGTGCCAGCAGTGGACCTAGGACGGTTCTCTACGATCAGTACTTC. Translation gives CASSGPRTVLYDQYF.

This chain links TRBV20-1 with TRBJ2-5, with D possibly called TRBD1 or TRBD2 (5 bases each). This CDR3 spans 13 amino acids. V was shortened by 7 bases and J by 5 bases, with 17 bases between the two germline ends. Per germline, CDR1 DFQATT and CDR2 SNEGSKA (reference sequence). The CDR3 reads CSDMGTDGETQYF. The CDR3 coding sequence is TGCAGTGACATGGGGACCGACGGGGAGACCCAGTACTTC.

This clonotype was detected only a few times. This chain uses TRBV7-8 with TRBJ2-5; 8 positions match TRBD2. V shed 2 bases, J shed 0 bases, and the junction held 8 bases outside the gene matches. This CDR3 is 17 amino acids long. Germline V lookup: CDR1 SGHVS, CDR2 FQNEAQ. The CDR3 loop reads CASSLWSSGDYQETQYF. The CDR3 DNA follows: TGTGCCAGCAGCTTATGGAGTAGCGGGGACTACCAAGAGACCCAGTACTTC. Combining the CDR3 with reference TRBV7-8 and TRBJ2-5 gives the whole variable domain GAGVSQSPRYKVAKRGQDVALRCDPISGHVSLFWYQQALGQGPEFLTYFQNEAQLDKSGLPSDRFFAERPEGSVSTLKIQRTQQEDSAVYLCASSLWSSGDYQETQYFGPGTRLLVL.

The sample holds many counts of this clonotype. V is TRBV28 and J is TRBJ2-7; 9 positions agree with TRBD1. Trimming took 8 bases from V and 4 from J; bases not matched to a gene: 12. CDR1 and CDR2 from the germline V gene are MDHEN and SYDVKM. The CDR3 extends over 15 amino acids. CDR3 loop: CASFSPGQGWYEQYF. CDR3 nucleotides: TGTGCCAGCTTCTCCCCCGGACAGGGGTGGTACGAGCAGTACTTC.

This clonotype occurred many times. The CDR3 here is CSASISGEKTQYF. DNA for the CDR3: TGCAGTGCTAGTATTAGCGGGGAAAAGACCCAGTACTTC. The chain links TRBV20-1 to TRBJ2-5; 8 nucleotides agree with TRBD2. Germline CDR1 reads DFQATT; CDR2 reads SNEGSKA (reference sequence). This CDR3 is built from 13 residues. With V trimmed by 3 bases and J by 6 bases, 6 bases remained unmatched.

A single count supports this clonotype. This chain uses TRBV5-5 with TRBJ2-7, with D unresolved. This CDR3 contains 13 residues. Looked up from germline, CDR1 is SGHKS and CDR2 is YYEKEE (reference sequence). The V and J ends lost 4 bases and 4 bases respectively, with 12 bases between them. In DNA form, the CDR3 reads TGTGCCAGCAGCATGGACGGATGGTACGAGCAGTACTTC. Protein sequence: CASSMDGWYEQYF. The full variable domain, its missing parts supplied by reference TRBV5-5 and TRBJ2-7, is DAGVTQSPTHLIKTRGQQVTLRCSPISGHKSVSWYQQVLGQGPQFIFQYYEKEERGRGNFPDRFSARQFPNYSSELNVNALLLGDSALYLCASSMDGWYEQYFGPGTRLTVT.

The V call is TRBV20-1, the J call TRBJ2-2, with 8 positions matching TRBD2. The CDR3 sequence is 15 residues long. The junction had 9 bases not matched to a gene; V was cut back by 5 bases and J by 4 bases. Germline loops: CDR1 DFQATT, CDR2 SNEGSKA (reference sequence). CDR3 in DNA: TGCAGTGCTCCTCCTAGGGCGGGGGGCACCGGGGAGCTGTTTTTT. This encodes CSAPPRAGGTGELFF.